A selection of T cell receptor beta chains follows, all from one sample in a study of blood T cell repertoires in COVID-19. The data were produced by immunoSEQ multiplex PCR, yet TCRdb's version contains in-frame clones alone and is incomplete. The table records some 70,000 clones, 80% to 90% of them present only once. The specimen sequenced was peripheral blood. These receptors all come from a woman aged 80 or over with active COVID-19. The CDR3 runs from the conserved cysteine through the conserved F or W. A D gene is named only where the DNA matches it firmly. Size tells how often a clone was seen (once, few, many) or the class of an expanded clone, and some rows leave it out.

d_call,v_call,j_call,clone_size,cdr3_nt,cdr3_aa
.,TRBV7-8,TRBJ2-5,.,TGTGCCAGCATCCCAGAGACGGGAGTTGGGGAGACCCAGTACTTC,CASIPETGVGETQYF
TRBD2,TRBV16,TRBJ2-5,.,TGTGCCAGCAGCCAGACTAGCGGGAGGGAGCAGACCCAGTACTTC,CASSQTSGREQTQYF
.,TRBV6-2/TRBV6-3,TRBJ2-5,.,TGTGCCAGCAGTCGACTCAGAGAGACCCAGTACTTC,CASSRLRETQYF
.,TRBV13,TRBJ1-3,.,TGTGCCAGCAGCTTGGGCAGGGGACCTGGAAACACCATATATTTT,CASSLGRGPGNTIYF
.,TRBV7-3,TRBJ1-1,.,TGTGCCAGCAGCCCTGGGGAGGGTAGAGAAGCTTTCTTT,CASSPGEGREAFF
TRBD2,TRBV5-6,TRBJ2-1,.,TGTGCCAGCAGCCCACCTAGCGGGAGCGGTGTCAATGAGCAGTTCTTC,CASSPPSGSGVNEQFF
TRBD2,TRBV4-3,TRBJ2-7,.,TGCGCCAGCAGCCAAGATTGGGGGAGGGCCTCCGGCATGCTTGGCGAGCAGTACTTC,CASSQDWGRASGMLGEQYF
.,TRBV19,TRBJ1-2,.,TGTGCCAGTAGTCCGGACATTTCCTATGGCTACACCTTC,CASSPDISYGYTF
.,TRBV5-6,TRBJ2-7,.,TGTGCCAGCAGCCGCTCCCCCACAGGCTACGAGCAGTACTTC,CASSRSPTGYEQYF
.,TRBV10-3,TRBJ2-3,.,TGTGCCATCGGGGAGGCGGGCACAGATACGCAGTATTTT,CAIGEAGTDTQYF
TRBD1,TRBV7-8,TRBJ1-2,.,TGTGCCAGCAGCTTACTATCCGGGACAGGCTATGGCTACACCTTC,CASSLLSGTGYGYTF
TRBD2,TRBV9,TRBJ2-1,.,TGTGCCAGCAGCCCGACTAGCGGGAGGGCCTACAATGAGCAGTTCTTC,CASSPTSGRAYNEQFF
TRBD1,TRBV4-2,TRBJ1-1,.,TGTGCCAGCAGCCTTCCGGACAGGGGGAACACTGAAGCTTTCTTT,CASSLPDRGNTEAFF
TRBD1,TRBV18,TRBJ1-4,.,TGTGCCAGCTCACGTCCGGGGACAGGGGAAAAACTGTTTTTT,CASSRPGTGEKLFF
TRBD1,TRBV28,TRBJ2-7,.,TGTGCCAGCAGTTTAGGGGACAGCCGATCCGAGCAGTACTTC,CASSLGDSRSEQYF
.,TRBV5-6,TRBJ1-6,.,TGTGCCAGCAGCTTGTTTTCCAATAATTCACCCCTCCACTTT,CASSLFSNNSPLHF
.,TRBV28,TRBJ1-1,once,TGTGCCAGCCACAGGGTTTCTGGTGCCACTGAAGCTTTCTTT,CASHRVSGATEAFF
TRBD2,TRBV19,TRBJ2-5,.,TGTGCCAGTAGTAGAACGACCCCCGGGAGGAGAGAGACCCAGTACTTC,CASSRTTPGRRETQYF
.,TRBV4-3,TRBJ1-3,.,TGCGCCAGCAGCCAAGCACTCTCTGGAAACACCATATATTTT,CASSQALSGNTIYF
.,TRBV28,TRBJ1-5,.,TGTGCCAGCAGTTTCCACAGGGAGGGTCAGCCCCAGCATTTT,CASSFHREGQPQHF
TRBD1,TRBV5-1,TRBJ2-1,.,TGCGCCAGCAGCCCTGACAGGGGCCTACTAGTGAACAATGAGCAGTTCTTC,CASSPDRGLLVNNEQFF
TRBD2,TRBV27,TRBJ2-1,.,TGTGCCAGCTCGTTTACGGCGGGACTAGCGGGAGTTGAGCAGTTCTTC,CASSFTAGLAGVEQFF
.,TRBV13,TRBJ2-7,.,TGTGCCAGCAGCCCGCGACAGTCCTACGAGCAGTACTTC,CASSPRQSYEQYF
TRBD2,TRBV10-3,TRBJ2-5,.,TGTGCCATAGCGGGAGAGGTAGAGACCCAGTACTTC,CAIAGEVETQYF
.,TRBV19,TRBJ2-6,.,TGTGCCAGTAGTCCCCAGGGGTCTGGGGCCAACGTCCTGACTTTC,CASSPQGSGANVLTF
.,TRBV27,TRBJ1-6,.,TGTGCCAGCAGTTTGGAGCAGCACTCCTATAATTCACCCCTCCACTTT,CASSLEQHSYNSPLHF
.,TRBV14,TRBJ2-1,.,TGTGCCAGCAGCCAAGAACCTGTAGGGACACAGCAGTTCTTC,CASSQEPVGTQQFF
.,TRBV7-9,TRBJ2-3,.,TGTGCCAGCAGCTTTGGTCCCCGGGATACGCAGTATTTT,CASSFGPRDTQYF
TRBD2,TRBV9,TRBJ2-5,.,TGTGCCAGCAGCGTGGGGACTAGCGGGAGTAGGGAGACCCAGTACTTC,CASSVGTSGSRETQYF
.,TRBV5-1,TRBJ2-3,.,TGCGCCAGCAGCTTGGGGAACAGGGCCAGCACAGATACGCAGTATTTT,CASSLGNRASTDTQYF
.,TRBV7-8,TRBJ2-7,.,TGTGCCAGCAGCCTAAACAGGGACGAGCAGTACTTC,CASSLNRDEQYF
TRBD2,TRBV7-2,TRBJ2-1,.,TGTGCCAGCAGCTTAGGTGGCGGGAGGGCCAATGAGCAGTTCTTC,CASSLGGGRANEQFF
.,TRBV28,TRBJ1-2,.,TGTGCCAGCAGTTTGCCCCCCTCAAGTAACGGGGGCTACACCTTC,CASSLPPSSNGGYTF
.,TRBV28,TRBJ1-4,.,TGTGCCAGCAGTTTAGGGTCCAGCGCCGCAACTAATGAAAAACTGTTTTTT,CASSLGSSAATNEKLFF
.,TRBV5-4,TRBJ2-3,.,TGTGCCAGCAGCTCGGCTAGCGATTCCACAGATACGCAGTATTTT,CASSSASDSTDTQYF
TRBD1,TRBV5-6,TRBJ1-5,few,TGTGCCAGCAGCGGAGGGGACAGGGGTATCAATCAGCCCCAGCATTTT,CASSGGDRGINQPQHF
.,TRBV27,TRBJ2-7,.,TGTGCCAGCAGTTTACTGGGACTCTCCTCCTACGAGCAGTACTTC,CASSLLGLSSYEQYF
TRBD1,TRBV7-2,TRBJ1-1,.,TGTGCCAGCAGCACTAGGGGGAGCGACAGGGGCACTGAAGCTTTCTTT,CASSTRGSDRGTEAFF
.,TRBV28,TRBJ1-1,.,TGTGCCAGCAGTTTACCCCCTAGGGAGGGGGCTTTCTTT,CASSLPPREGAFF
TRBD2,TRBV10-3,TRBJ2-4,.,TGTGCCATCAGTGAGTCGATCGGGCTAGCGGGAGCCAAAAACATTCAGTACTTC,CAISESIGLAGAKNIQYF
.,TRBV7-9,TRBJ1-2,.,TGTGCCAGCAGCCCTGATCTAAACTATGGCTACACCTTC,CASSPDLNYGYTF
TRBD2,TRBV5-4,TRBJ2-5,.,TGTGCCAGCAGCTTGAAGGTTAGCGGGGAGGAGACCCAGTACTTC,CASSLKVSGEETQYF
TRBD2,TRBV28,TRBJ2-7,.,TGTGCCAGCAGTCTCACTAGCGGGAGTTGGTACGAGCAGTACTTC,CASSLTSGSWYEQYF
.,TRBV3-1/TRBV3-2,TRBJ2-7,.,TGTGCCAGCAGCCAATCCAGGGGCAGAGGTACAATGTCCTACGAGCAGTACTTC,CASSQSRGRGTMSYEQYF